One sample yielded the 27 T cell receptor beta chains listed below, sequenced in a study of shared clonotypes between healthy human individuals. Profiled with immunoSEQ multiplex PCR; TCRdb holds only in-frame clones, not every one. The table shows about 2 million clones, with around 96% occurring only once. Only CD45RO-negative cells positively selected for CCR7 counted as naive CD8 cells, so terminally differentiated effector memory CD45RA+ cells were excluded. The sequencing sample was made of naive CD8+ T cells sorted from blood. These TCRs come from a man younger than 35 in good health.

The chain carries TRBV4-1 and TRBJ2-3; the match to TRBD2 covers 9 bases. The V and J ends lost 0 bases and 6 bases, in that order; junction bases with no gene match: 7. CDR3 size: 16 residues. Germline V gives CDR1 MGHRA, CDR2 YSYEKL. The CDR3 DNA sequence: TGCGCCAGCAGCCAAGATCTTAGCGGGAGTACGGATACGCAGTATTTT. Amino acid sequence: CASSQDLSGSTDTQYF.

This clone was seen a few times. This sample also contains other DNA sequences that code for the same CDR3. The chain combines TRBV7-9 with TRBJ2-5; no clear D. The germline V gene encodes CDR1 SEHNR and CDR2 FQNEAQ (reference sequence). Trimming removed 1 base at V and 1 base at J, with 7 bases between. The CDR3 is 14 amino acids. The CDR3 DNA is TGTGCCAGCAGCTTAGGGGGAAGCCAAGAGACCCAGTACTTC. Translated, it gives CASSLGGSQETQYF.

The CDR3: CSVVPGQGINEQFF. CDR3 sequence (DNA): TGCAGCGTTGTACCCGGACAGGGGATCAATGAGCAGTTCTTC. The V call is TRBV29-1, the J call TRBJ2-1; 9 bases line up with TRBD1. This CDR3 has 14 amino acids. V lost 4 bases and J lost 6; bases outside the gene matches: 7. Germline CDR1 and CDR2: SQVTM and ANQGSEA.

This clone appeared a single time. The chain couples TRBV9 to TRBJ2-7; TRBD2 matches at 9 bases. Germline lookup yields CDR1 SGDLS and CDR2 YYNGEE. Losses at the gene ends were 3 bases for V and 1 base for J; bases not matched to a gene: 11. The CDR3 has 17 residues. The DNA of the CDR3 is TGTGCCAGCAGCGGTCCCCCTAGCGGGATTTTGTCCTACGAGCAGTACTTC. It translates to CASSGPPSGILSYEQYF. Drawing the rest from reference TRBV9 and TRBJ2-7, the complete variable domain is DSGVTQTPKHLITATGQRVTLRCSPRSGDLSVYWYQQSLDQGLQFLIQYYNGEERAKGNILERFSAQQFPDLHSELNLSSLELGDSALYFCASSGPPSGILSYEQYFGPGTRLTVT.

The rearrangement links TRBV5-1 to TRBJ2-3, with TRBD2 matching 7 bases. The trim removed 0 bases at V and 1 base at J, leaving 5 bases unmatched. CDR3 length: 16 residues. Germline CDR1 is SGHRS and CDR2 is YFSETQ. This CDR3 reads CASSLVLSGGTDTQYF. CDR3 bases: TGCGCCAGCAGCTTGGTTCTCAGCGGGGGCACAGATACGCAGTATTTT.

This clone was found a few times. V usage is TRBV7-9 and J usage is TRBJ2-7; 10 bases map to TRBD1. The CDR3 totals 14 residues. Germline CDR1 reads SEHNR; CDR2 reads FQNEAQ (reference sequence). V was pared by 4 bases and J by 5 bases, with 5 bases of the junction left unmatched. The CDR3 spells CASSSKDRGDEQYF. CDR3 coding DNA: TGTGCCAGCAGCTCCAAGGACAGGGGGGACGAGCAGTACTTC.

This clone was counted once. The rearrangement joins TRBV5-1 to TRBJ2-5; the match to TRBD1 covers 9 bases. The CDR3 has 15 residues. V shed 0 bases and J 5 bases; nucleotides not matched to a gene: 5. CDR1 and CDR2 from the germline V gene are SGHRS and YFSETQ. The CDR3 spells CASSLDRGPRETQYF. The CDR3 bases are TGCGCCAGCAGCTTGGACAGGGGGCCTAGGGAGACCCAGTACTTC.

The V gene is TRBV6-1, the J gene TRBJ1-4; no clear D. The CDR3 contains 16 residues. The germline V gene encodes CDR1 MNHNS and CDR2 SASEGT. The V and J ends lost 5 bases and 5 bases respectively, with 18 bases between them. The CDR3 loop is CASSQVYGPENEKLFF. The CDR3 DNA follows: TGTGCCAGCAGTCAAGTCTATGGACCCGAAAATGAAAAACTGTTTTTT.

The chain couples TRBV9 to TRBJ2-1; 10 bases match TRBD2. The V gene end was trimmed by 0 bases and the J gene end by 9 bases; junction bases not matched to a gene: 9. The germline gives CDR1 SGDLS, CDR2 YYNGEE. The CDR3 totals 16 residues. The CDR3 is CASSVAKVAGGGEQFF. For the CDR3, the DNA is TGTGCCAGCAGCGTAGCTAAGGTAGCGGGAGGAGGTGAGCAGTTCTTC.

The chain links TRBV7-9 to TRBJ2-1; D is possibly TRBD1 (5 bases). CDR1 SEHNR and CDR2 FQNEAQ come from the germline V gene (reference sequence). This CDR3 region has 12 residues. The V gene lost 7 bases and the J gene lost 4 bases, with 8 bases spanning the gap. The CDR3: CASTSGYNEQFF. DNA of the CDR3: TGTGCCAGCACCTCAGGGTACAATGAGCAGTTCTTC.

With respect to this clone: The same CDR3 is also encoded by other DNA sequences in this sample. This chain connects TRBV27 to TRBJ2-5; possible D gene TRBD2, 5 bases. CDR1 and CDR2 (germline): MNHEY, SMNVEV (reference sequence). V lost 0 bases to trimming and J lost 5 bases, with 7 bases between them. There are 13 residues in the CDR3. In nucleotides, the CDR3 is TGTGCCAGCAGTTTATCAGGGAGCGAGACCCAGTACTTC. Amino acid sequence: CASSLSGSETQYF.

On this clone: The sample has other DNA sequences that encode this CDR3 too. The chain carries TRBV27 and TRBJ1-5; D is ambiguous. The germline CDR1 and CDR2 sequences are MNHEY and SMNVEV (reference sequence). Trimming shortened V by 3 bases and J by 4 bases, and 4 bases separated the two germline ends. There are 12 residues in the CDR3. CDR3 DNA: TGTGCCAGCAGTTTCCTGAATCAGCCCCAGCATTTT. Translating it yields CASSFLNQPQHF.

The chain has TRBV9 and TRBJ2-2; 14 bases match TRBD2. V gave up 3 bases and J gave up 1 base; unmatched junction bases: 2. Germline V gives CDR1 SGDLS, CDR2 YYNGEE. The length of the CDR3 is 17 residues. CDR3 in DNA: TGTGCCAGCAGCGCGACTAGCGGGGGGGTGAACACCGGGGAGCTGTTTTTT. Translated: CASSATSGGVNTGELFF.

The chain uses TRBV5-5 and TRBJ2-7; D uncertain. The CDR3 contains 13 residues. Per germline, CDR1 SGHKS and CDR2 YYEKEE (reference sequence). Deletions cut 3 bases from V and 1 base from J, with 8 bases between. The chain's CDR3 is CASSWAYSYEQYF. The DNA of the CDR3 is TGTGCCAGCAGCTGGGCGTATTCCTACGAGCAGTACTTC.

V usage is TRBV21-1 and J usage is TRBJ1-5; the D call in the table, TRBD1, was not verified against the DNA. TRBV21-1 is labeled a pseudogene. The CDR3 is made up of 16 amino acids. The CDR3 DNA follows: TGTGCCAGCAGCAAAATCGGGGACATCCTAGATCAGCCCCAGCATTTT. Translating it yields CASSKIGDILDQPQHF.

The CDR3 nucleotides are TGCGCCAGCAGCTTGGTGGTAGGCTCCTACAATGAGCAGTTCTTC. Amino acids: CASSLVVGSYNEQFF. V is TRBV5-1 and J is TRBJ2-1; D is undetermined. This CDR3 region has 15 residues. The V gene lost 0 bases and the J gene lost 0 bases, with 7 bases spanning the gap. Germline V CDR1 and CDR2: SGHRS, YFSETQ.

The V and J genes are TRBV5-1 and TRBJ2-1; D unresolved. V gave up 0 bases and J gave up 3 bases, with 10 bases separating them. Germline CDR1 and CDR2: SGHRS and YFSETQ. The CDR3 is made up of 15 amino acids. This CDR3 is CASSLASLIYNEQFF. CDR3 in DNA: TGCGCCAGCAGCTTGGCCAGCCTAATCTACAATGAGCAGTTCTTC.

The chain joins TRBV7-9 to TRBJ2-1; D remains ambiguous. Trimming took off 1 base at V and 9 bases at J, with 13 bases between the two ends. The germline CDR1 and CDR2 sequences are SEHNR and FQNEAQ (reference sequence). The CDR3 is made up of 14 amino acids. CDR3 amino acids: CASSLGLVMGEQFF. CDR3 DNA sequence: TGTGCCAGCAGCTTAGGACTCGTGATGGGTGAGCAGTTCTTC.

The J gene is TRBJ2-7, the V gene TRBV4-3, with 7 nucleotides matching TRBD2. CDR3 length: 14 amino acids. V was pared by 5 bases and J by 5 bases, with 9 bases of the junction left unmatched. CDR1 and CDR2 from the germline V gene are LGHNA and YSLEER. CDR3 nucleotides: TGCGCCAGCAGCTCCTCGACTAGCTACCACGAGCAGTACTTC. Its protein is CASSSSTSYHEQYF.

The chain couples TRBV27 to TRBJ1-6; TRBD1 might be the D (5 bases). The germline CDR1 and CDR2 sequences are MNHEY and SMNVEV (reference sequence). With 11 bases removed from V and 7 bases from J, the gap between germline ends came to 15 bases. The CDR3 spans 13 residues. This CDR3 reads CACKGTGNSPLHF. CDR3 in DNA: TGTGCCTGCAAGGGGACGGGAAATTCACCCCTCCACTTT.

The rearrangement uses TRBV7-8 and TRBJ2-1, with TRBD2 matching over 11 bases. Looked up from germline, CDR1 is SGHVS and CDR2 is FQNEAQ. J was trimmed by 4 bases and V by 4 bases; bases with no gene match: 12. CDR3 length: 18 amino acids. The CDR3 protein is CASSSGGAGTSGYNEQFF. The CDR3 nucleotides are TGTGCCAGCAGCTCCGGCGGCGCCGGGACTAGCGGTTACAATGAGCAGTTCTTC.

J is TRBJ2-7 and V is TRBV28; D may be TRBD1 (6 bases). The V end was cut by 7 bases, the J end by 7 bases, with 17 bases between. The V gene's germline CDR1 is MDHEN and CDR2 SYDVKM. The CDR3 extends over 13 amino acids. The CDR3 region is CASTWQGKTEQYF. CDR3 sequence (DNA): TGTGCCAGCACTTGGCAGGGGAAAACGGAGCAGTACTTC.

This clone was seen only once. The V call is TRBV4-1, the J call TRBJ2-2; D possibly corresponds to TRBD2 (6 bases). V was clipped by 1 base and J by 7 bases, with 16 bases between them. The CDR3 covers 16 residues. Germline values: CDR1 MGHRA, CDR2 YSYEKL. This CDR3 reads CASSQAKGGIGGELFF. The CDR3 DNA follows: TGCGCCAGCAGCCAAGCCAAAGGAGGGATTGGCGGGGAGCTGTTTTTT.

The rearrangement uses TRBV7-3 and TRBJ2-7, with unresolved D. Germline V gives CDR1 SGHTA, CDR2 FQGTGA. V lost 1 base to trimming and J lost 7 bases, with 11 bases between them. The CDR3 covers 13 residues. The CDR3 region is CASSLNRAWEQYF. Here the CDR3 DNA reads TGTGCCAGCAGCTTAAACCGGGCGTGGGAGCAGTACTTC.

The chain employs TRBV12-5 and TRBJ2-7, with a tentative D call TRBD2 (5 bases). The CDR3 is 12 amino acids. Per germline, CDR1 LGHNT and CDR2 FRNRAP. V lost 4 bases to trimming and J lost 6 bases, with 10 bases between them. The CDR3 bases are TGTGCTAGTGGTTGGCTTGAGGGCGAGCAGTACTTC. This codes for CASGWLEGEQYF. Based on the CDR3 plus reference TRBV12-5 and TRBJ2-7, the full variable domain is DARVTQTPRHKVTEMGQEVTMRCQPILGHNTVFWYRQTMMQGLELLAYFRNRAPLDDSGMPKDRFSAEMPDATLATLKIQPSEPRDSAVYFCASGWLEGEQYFGPGTRLTVT.

Concerning this clone itself: The sample holds other DNA sequences that translate to the same CDR3. V gene TRBV6-5 combines with J gene TRBJ2-7; D is undetermined. Germline-derived CDR1 and CDR2 are MNHEY and SVGAGI. CDR3 length equals 13 residues. The V end was cut by 5 bases, the J end by 2 bases, with 10 bases between. This CDR3 reads CASSRRGTYEQYF. The CDR3 DNA reads TGTGCCAGCAGTCGACGTGGGACCTACGAGCAGTACTTC.

This chain uses TRBV6-1 with TRBJ2-7, with D hard to call. CDR3 length: 15 amino acids. Germline CDR1 and CDR2: MNHNS and SASEGT. The V end was cut by 1 base, the J end by 0 bases, with 10 bases between. In nucleotides, the CDR3 is TGTGCCAGCAGTGAAGGCACGGCGGTCTCCTACGAGCAGTACTTC. Translated, it gives CASSEGTAVSYEQYF.